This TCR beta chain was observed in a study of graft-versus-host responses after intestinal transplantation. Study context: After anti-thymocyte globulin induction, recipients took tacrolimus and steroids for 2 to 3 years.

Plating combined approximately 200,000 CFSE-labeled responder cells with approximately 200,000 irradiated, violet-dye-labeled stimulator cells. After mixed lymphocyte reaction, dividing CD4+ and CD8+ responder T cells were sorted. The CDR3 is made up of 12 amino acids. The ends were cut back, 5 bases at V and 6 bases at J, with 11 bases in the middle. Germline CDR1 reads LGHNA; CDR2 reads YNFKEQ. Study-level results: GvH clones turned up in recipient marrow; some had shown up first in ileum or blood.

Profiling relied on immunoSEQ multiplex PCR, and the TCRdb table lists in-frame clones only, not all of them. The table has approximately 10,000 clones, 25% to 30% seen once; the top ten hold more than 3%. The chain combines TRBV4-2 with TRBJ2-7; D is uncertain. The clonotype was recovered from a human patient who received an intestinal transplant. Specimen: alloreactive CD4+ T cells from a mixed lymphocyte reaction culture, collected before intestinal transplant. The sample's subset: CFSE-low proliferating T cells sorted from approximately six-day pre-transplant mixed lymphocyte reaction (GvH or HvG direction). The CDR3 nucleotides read TGTGCCAGCAGCTTGTATACGGGCGAGCAGTACTTC. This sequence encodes CASSLYTGEQYF.